Each of the 5 T cell receptor beta chains below was sequenced from the same sample in a study of T cells in Graves' hyperthyroidism and ophthalmopathy. Researchers took RNA transcripts and amplified the TCR beta CDR3 regions from them. The HTBI primer set served for first-round RT-PCR of the TCR CDR3. TCRdb reanalysed the multiplex PCR reads using MiXCR and keeps one entry per CDR3 protein. The profile shows 480,000 or so distinct CDR3 sequences, approximately 49% of them singletons. The sample comprised peripheral blood or thyroid tissue (not recorded which). The receptors stem from an adult woman with Graves' disease, either hyperthyroidism or ophthalmopathy (not recorded which).

Ten or more counts support this clonotype. The chain carries TRBV20-1 and TRBJ1-2, with 7 bases matching TRBD1. Germline trimming cut 5 bases from V and 4 bases from J; bases unmatched to any gene: 16. Germline V gives CDR1 DFQATT, CDR2 SNEGSKA (reference sequence). The CDR3 spans 16 residues. CDR3 amino acids: CSASGTVEGLLYGYTF. The CDR3 DNA is TGCAGTGCTTCCGGGACAGTAGAGGGCTTGCTCTATGGCTACACCTTC.

The chain recombines TRBV2 with TRBJ1-2; D unclear. Germline-derived CDR1 and CDR2 are SNHLY and FYNNEI. The CDR3 extends over 14 amino acids. The V end was cut by 2 bases, the J end by 4 bases, with 11 bases between. The CDR3 reads CASSENGIIYGYTF. The CDR3 DNA is TGTGCCAGCAGTGAAAACGGGATAATCTATGGCTACACCTTC.

The table lists this clonotype with a few counts. The rearrangement links TRBV29-1 to TRBJ2-7, with D possibly matching TRBD1 (5 bases). CDR1 is SQVTM and CDR2 is ANQGSEA in the germline V gene. The V gene lost 3 bases and the J gene lost 7 bases, with 16 bases spanning the gap. The CDR3 has 13 residues. The CDR3 loop reads CSVEWQGSWEQYF. Written as DNA, the CDR3 is TGCAGCGTTGAGTGGCAGGGCTCGTGGGAGCAGTACTTC.

Comment on this clonotype: One base away lies a much larger clone, so this may be a sequencing read error. This chain connects TRBV28 to TRBJ1-2, with D unclear. Trimming cost V 5 bases and J 5 bases, with 6 bases left between them. CDR3 length: 11 residues. Germline V gene data show CDR1 as MDHEN and CDR2 as SYDVKM. The chain's CDR3 is CASSVDYGYTF. For the CDR3, the DNA is TGTGCCAGCAGTGTAGATTATGGCTACACCTTC.

This clonotype was seen more than once but under ten times. The V call is TRBV6-2 or TRBV6-3, the J call TRBJ2-7; D is uncertain. V dropped 3 bases and J dropped 6 bases, with 12 bases sitting between them. The CDR3 consists of 13 residues. Germline V gene lookup returns CDR1 MNHEY and CDR2 SVGEGT. The CDR3 protein is CASSYKQTFEQYF. The CDR3 nucleotides are TGTGCCAGCAGTTATAAACAGACCTTCGAGCAGTACTTC.